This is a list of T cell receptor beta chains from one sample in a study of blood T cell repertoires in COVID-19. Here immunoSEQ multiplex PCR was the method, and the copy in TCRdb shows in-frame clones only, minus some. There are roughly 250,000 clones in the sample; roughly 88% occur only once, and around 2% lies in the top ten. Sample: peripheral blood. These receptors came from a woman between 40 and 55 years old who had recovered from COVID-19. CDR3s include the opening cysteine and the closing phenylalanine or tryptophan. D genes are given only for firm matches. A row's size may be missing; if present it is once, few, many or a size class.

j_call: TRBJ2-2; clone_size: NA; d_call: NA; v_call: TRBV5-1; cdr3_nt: TGCGCCAGCAGCTTGATGGGGGGGAACACCGGGGAGCTGTTTTTT; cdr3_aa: CASSLMGGNTGELFF
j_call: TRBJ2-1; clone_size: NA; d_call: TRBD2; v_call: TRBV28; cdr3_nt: TGTGCCAGCAGTTTATGGGTAGCGGGAGGCCACAATGAGCAGTTCTTC; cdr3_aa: CASSLWVAGGHNEQFF
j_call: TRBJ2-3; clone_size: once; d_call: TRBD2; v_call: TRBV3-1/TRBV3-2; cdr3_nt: TGTGCCAGCAGCCAGCTTGGCGGGGGACGTCATACGCAGTATTTT; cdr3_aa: CASSQLGGGRHTQYF
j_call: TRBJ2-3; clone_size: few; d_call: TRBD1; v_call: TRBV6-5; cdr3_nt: TGTGCCAGCAGTTTCGTTGACAGGGGTTTAGGAAGGGCGCAGTATTTT; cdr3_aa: CASSFVDRGLGRAQYF
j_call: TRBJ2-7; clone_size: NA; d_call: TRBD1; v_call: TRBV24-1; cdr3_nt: TGTGCCATCGGACAGGGGGCCTCCTACGAGCAGTACTTC; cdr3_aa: CAIGQGASYEQYF
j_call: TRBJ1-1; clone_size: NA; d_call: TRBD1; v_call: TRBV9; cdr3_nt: TGTGCCAGCAGCTCGACAGGGGGCCTGAACACTGAAGCTTTCTTT; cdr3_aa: CASSSTGGLNTEAFF
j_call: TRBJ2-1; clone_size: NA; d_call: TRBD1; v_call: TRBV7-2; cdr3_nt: TGTGCCAGCAGCTCGCCCGGGACAGCCTACAATGAGCAGTTCTTC; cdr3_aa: CASSSPGTAYNEQFF
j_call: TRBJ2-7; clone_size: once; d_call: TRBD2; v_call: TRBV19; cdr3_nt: TGTGCCAGTGGGCTAGCGGGGGTCGAGCAGTACTTC; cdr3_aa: CASGLAGVEQYF
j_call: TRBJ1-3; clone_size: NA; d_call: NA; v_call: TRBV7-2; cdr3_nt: TGTGCCAGCAGCCAGGACACATTAAGCTCTGGAAACACCATATATTTT; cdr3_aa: CASSQDTLSSGNTIYF
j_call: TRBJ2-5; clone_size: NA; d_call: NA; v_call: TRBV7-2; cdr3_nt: TGTGCCAGCAGCTTCAATCTCGGTATACAAGAGACCCAGTACTTC; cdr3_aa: CASSFNLGIQETQYF
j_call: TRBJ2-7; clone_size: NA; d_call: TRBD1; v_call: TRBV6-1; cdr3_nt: TGTGCCAGCAGTGTCGGACAGGCCCCGGGTTACGAGCAGTACTTC; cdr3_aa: CASSVGQAPGYEQYF
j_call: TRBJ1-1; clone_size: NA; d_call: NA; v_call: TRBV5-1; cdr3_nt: TGCGCCAGCAGCGGTCTCGGGGCAGGGAGGGACACTGAAGCTTTCTTT; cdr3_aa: CASSGLGAGRDTEAFF
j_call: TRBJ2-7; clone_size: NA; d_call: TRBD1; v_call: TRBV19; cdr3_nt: TGTGCCAGTAGTATTCTTGGACAGGGGGCAAGGGGCGAGCAGTACTTC; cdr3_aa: CASSILGQGARGEQYF
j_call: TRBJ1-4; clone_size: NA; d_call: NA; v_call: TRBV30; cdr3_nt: TGTGCCTGGAGTGTAACGAGAACCACAACTAATGAAAAACTGTTTTTT; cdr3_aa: CAWSVTRTTTNEKLFF
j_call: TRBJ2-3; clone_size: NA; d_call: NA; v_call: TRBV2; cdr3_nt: TGTGCCAGCAGTCCGACGAGCGGCACAGATACGCAGTATTTT; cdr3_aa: CASSPTSGTDTQYF
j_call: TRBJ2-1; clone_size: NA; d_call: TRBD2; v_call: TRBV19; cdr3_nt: TGTGCCAGTAGTATAGAACTAGCGCGGGAGGGTTCCTACAATGAGCAGTTCTTC; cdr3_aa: CASSIELAREGSYNEQFF
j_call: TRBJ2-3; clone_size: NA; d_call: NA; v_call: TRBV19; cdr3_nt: TGTGCCAGTAGTCCCCCAGACTTTAGCACAGATACGCAGTATTTT; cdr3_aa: CASSPPDFSTDTQYF
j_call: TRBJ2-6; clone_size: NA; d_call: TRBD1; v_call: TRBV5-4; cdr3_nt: TGTGCCAGCAGCCCGTCCGGGACAGGGGTTTTTGGGGCCAACGTCCTGACTTTC; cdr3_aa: CASSPSGTGVFGANVLTF
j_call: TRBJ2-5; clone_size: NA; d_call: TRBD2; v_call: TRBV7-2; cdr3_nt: TGTGCCAGCAGCTTGGGGCCTAGCGGTAATGGGGAGACCCAGTACTTC; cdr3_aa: CASSLGPSGNGETQYF
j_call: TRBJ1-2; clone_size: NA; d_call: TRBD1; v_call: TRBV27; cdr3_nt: TGTGCCAGCAGTTCCCAGGGCCAGGGGGCTCACTATGGCTACACCTTC; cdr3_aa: CASSSQGQGAHYGYTF
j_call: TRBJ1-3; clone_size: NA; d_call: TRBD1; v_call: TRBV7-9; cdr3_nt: TGTGCCAGTGCGACAGGGGGCTTGAACACCATATATTTT; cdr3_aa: CASATGGLNTIYF
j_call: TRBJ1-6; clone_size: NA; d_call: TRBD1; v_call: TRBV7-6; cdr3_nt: TGTGCCAGCAGCTCTAGGACAGGGGGGTATAATTCACCCCTCCACTTT; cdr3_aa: CASSSRTGGYNSPLHF
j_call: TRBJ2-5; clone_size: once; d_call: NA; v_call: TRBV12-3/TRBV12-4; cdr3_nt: TGTGCCAGCACCCAACAGATCGGAGAGACCCAGTACTTC; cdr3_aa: CASTQQIGETQYF
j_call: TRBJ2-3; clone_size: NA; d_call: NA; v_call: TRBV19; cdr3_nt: TGTGCCAGTAGAGCTGGGGCTAGCGTCACAGATACGCAGTATTTT; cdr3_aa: CASRAGASVTDTQYF
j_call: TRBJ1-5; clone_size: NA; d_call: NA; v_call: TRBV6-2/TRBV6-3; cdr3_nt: TGTGCCAGCAGTTACTCAACAGCCCTGGGAGGAGCGGCCTTGAGCAATCAGCCCCAGCATTTT; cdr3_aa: CASSYSTALGGAALSNQPQHF
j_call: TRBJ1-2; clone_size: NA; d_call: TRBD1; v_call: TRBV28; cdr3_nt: TGTGCCAGCATTACGACAGGGACAGGCTACACCTTC; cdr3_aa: CASITTGTGYTF
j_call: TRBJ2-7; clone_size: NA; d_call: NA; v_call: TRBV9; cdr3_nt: TGTGCCAGCAGCGTGGGCCCCTCCAGCGAGCAGTACTTC; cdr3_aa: CASSVGPSSEQYF
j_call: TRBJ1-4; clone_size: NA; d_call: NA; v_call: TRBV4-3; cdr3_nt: TGCGCCAGCAGCCAAGATCTTAGGGGGGGTCCTAATGAAAAACTGTTTTTT; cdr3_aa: CASSQDLRGGPNEKLFF
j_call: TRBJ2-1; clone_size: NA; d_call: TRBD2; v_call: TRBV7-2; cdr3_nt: TGTGCCAGCAGCTTATGGGGGGGCAATGAGCAGTTCTTC; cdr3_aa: CASSLWGGNEQFF